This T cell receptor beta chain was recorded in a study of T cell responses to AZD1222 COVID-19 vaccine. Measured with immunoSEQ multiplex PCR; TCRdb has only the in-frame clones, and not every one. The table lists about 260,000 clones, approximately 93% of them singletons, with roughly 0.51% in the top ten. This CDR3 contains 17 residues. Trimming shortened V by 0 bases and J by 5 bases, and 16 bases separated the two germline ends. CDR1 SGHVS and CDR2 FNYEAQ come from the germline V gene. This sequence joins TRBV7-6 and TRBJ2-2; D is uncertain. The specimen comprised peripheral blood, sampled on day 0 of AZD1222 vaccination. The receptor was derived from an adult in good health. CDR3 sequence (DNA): TGTGCCAGCAGCTTAGCGAGTAGGGATCCAGTGACCGGGGAGCTGTTTTTT. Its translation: CASSLASRDPVTGELFF.